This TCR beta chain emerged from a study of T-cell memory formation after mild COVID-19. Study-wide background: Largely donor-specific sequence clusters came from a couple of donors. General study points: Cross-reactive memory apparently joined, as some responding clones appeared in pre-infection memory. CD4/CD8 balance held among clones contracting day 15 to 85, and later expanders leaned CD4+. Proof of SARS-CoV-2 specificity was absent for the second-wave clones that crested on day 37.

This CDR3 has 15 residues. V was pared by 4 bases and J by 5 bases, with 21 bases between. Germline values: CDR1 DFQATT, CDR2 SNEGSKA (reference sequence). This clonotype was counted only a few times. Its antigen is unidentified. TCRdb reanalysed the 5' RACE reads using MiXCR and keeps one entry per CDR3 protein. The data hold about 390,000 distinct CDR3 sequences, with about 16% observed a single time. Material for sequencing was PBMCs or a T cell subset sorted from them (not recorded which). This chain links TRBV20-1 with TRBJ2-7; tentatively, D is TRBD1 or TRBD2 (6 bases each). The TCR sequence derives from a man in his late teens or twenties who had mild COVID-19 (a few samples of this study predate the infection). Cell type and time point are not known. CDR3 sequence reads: CSATPAGGPSHEQYF. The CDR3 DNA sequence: TGCAGTGCTACCCCGGCTGGGGGGCCGTCCCACGAGCAGTACTTC.